The rows below give T cell receptor beta chains drawn from one sample of a study of response to subunit inactivated influenza vaccine. One entry per CDR3 protein results from TCRdb running MiXCR on the RT-PCR reads. The table includes roughly 700,000 distinct CDR3 sequences, roughly 13% detected once. Sample: PBMCs from blood, taken less than 15 days before vaccination. These receptors were taken from a man between 50 and 59 years old who received an inactivated influenza vaccine. Each CDR3 is given without its conserved first and last residue. The size of a clone is reported for some rows only, either as once, few or many, or as a class for expanded clones.

J,V,size,CDR3
TRBJ2-1,TRBV7-9,many,ASSLGLTSYNEQF
TRBJ2-7,TRBV3-1,.,ASSQASGRNEQY
TRBJ2-2,TRBV11-3,.,ASSFSTSGPNTGELF
TRBJ2-2,TRBV4-3,.,ASSQGRGAGGELF
TRBJ2-7,TRBV11-2,few,ASSPGLNSYEQY
TRBJ2-4,TRBV12-3/TRBV12-4,.,ASMNRRGFQY
TRBJ1-5,TRBV18,.,ASSALVGGLSNQPQH
TRBJ2-5,TRBV29-1,few,SVEELGGRAQY
TRBJ2-5,TRBV10-2,few,ASSEWVDRGRETQY
TRBJ2-3,TRBV4-3,few,ASSQDRAGGTDTQY
TRBJ2-1,TRBV29-1,few,SAEGGLLPVYNEQF
TRBJ2-4,TRBV6-2/TRBV6-3,.,ASSLFQNIQY
TRBJ2-5,TRBV5-1,.,ASSLDSHGETQY
TRBJ1-2,TRBV11-1,.,ASSDAGTGGREDYGYT
TRBJ2-1,TRBV7-8,.,ASSPLLAGVVEQF
TRBJ2-1,TRBV7-8,.,ASSYGTGGYDYNEQF
TRBJ1-1,TRBV4-1,few,ASSSQGVWTEAF
TRBJ2-1,TRBV20-1,few,SATSSGGNNEQF